One T cell receptor beta chain is described in this entry. Its target antigen remains unknown. There are no base qualities to consult, and no much larger clone falls within one base. Collaborating institutions collected whole blood in K2EDTA tubes following their own protocols. For TCRbeta analysis, collaborators shipped samples as frozen whole blood, isolated PBMCs, or DNA extracted from either of those sample types. The data belong to a study of blood T cell repertoires in COVID-19 (dated by TCRdb to about 2020). In the study overall: The collaborator samples originated in the United States, Italy and Spain and spanned the acute and convalescent phases of COVID-19. The material from the prospective study consisted of cDNA or gDNA derived from T cells, B-cell-depleted T cells, or PBMCs. Deeply sampled blood TCRbeta repertoires from subjects exposed to, actively infected with, or recovered from COVID-19 were included in the dataset. The repertoires were released in a freely available public database meant as a resource for research on the immune response to SARS-CoV-2. The samples were drawn from the first 160 participants of the ongoing ImmuneRACE study and from 1,254 subjects provided by 6 global collaborators. A de-identified subject ID, COVID-19 status, age in years and sex were almost always included in the sample metadata. Where available, HLA class I and class II types were taken from metadata supplied by the sample provider and were not determined by assay-based typing.

V ends up 2 bases short and J 7 bases short, with an unmatched junction base count of 8. Via the germline V gene, CDR1 is SGHTA and CDR2 FQGTGA. The CDR3 starts with the cysteine, ends with the phenylalanine, and has 15 residues. The DNA shown is the 45-base CDR3, in frame from base 1. What the research found in general, with its limitations: The amount of clinical and demographic metadata varied by source and participant and was provided uncurated.

TCRbeta CDR3 regions were amplified from genomic DNA by means of the immunoSEQ Assay, a bias-controlled multiplex PCR. The source study handled its data this way. The number of nucleated cells in each sample was estimated by amplification of reference gene primers within the assay. To quantify the absolute abundance of each unique TCRbeta CDR3 rearrangement, sequence reads were collapsed and filtered. For each sample, productive Simpson clonality was calculated as the square root of Simpson's diversity index over productive rearrangements. TCRdb carries this immuneACCESS record with in-frame sequences only. Its versions omit some clonotypes, under half of them owing to an unresolved V gene in the studies checked, with the rest unexplained. The DNA was the basis for D and trimming; V, J and clone size are from that table. Here the sample has under 500,000 clones; around 89% occur a single time. The ten largest make up 4.3% of the sample.

The rearranged segments are TRBV7-3 and TRBJ2-1; 7 bases in the middle match TRBD1. The sequence derives from a woman in her thirties with acute or convalescent COVID-19. Sequenced input: peripheral blood. The DNA sequence reads TGTGCCAGCAGCTTATTATCGGGACAGATTAATGAGCAGTTCTTC. The translation is CASSLLSGQINEQFF. With the rest looked up from the reference TRBV7-3 and TRBJ2-1 genes rather than sequenced, the full variable domain is GAGVSQTPSNKVTEKGKYVELRCDPISGHTALYWYRQSLGQGPEFLIYFQGTGAADDSGLPNDRFFAVRPEGSVSTLKIQRTERGDSAVYLCASSLLSGQINEQFFGPGTRLTVL.